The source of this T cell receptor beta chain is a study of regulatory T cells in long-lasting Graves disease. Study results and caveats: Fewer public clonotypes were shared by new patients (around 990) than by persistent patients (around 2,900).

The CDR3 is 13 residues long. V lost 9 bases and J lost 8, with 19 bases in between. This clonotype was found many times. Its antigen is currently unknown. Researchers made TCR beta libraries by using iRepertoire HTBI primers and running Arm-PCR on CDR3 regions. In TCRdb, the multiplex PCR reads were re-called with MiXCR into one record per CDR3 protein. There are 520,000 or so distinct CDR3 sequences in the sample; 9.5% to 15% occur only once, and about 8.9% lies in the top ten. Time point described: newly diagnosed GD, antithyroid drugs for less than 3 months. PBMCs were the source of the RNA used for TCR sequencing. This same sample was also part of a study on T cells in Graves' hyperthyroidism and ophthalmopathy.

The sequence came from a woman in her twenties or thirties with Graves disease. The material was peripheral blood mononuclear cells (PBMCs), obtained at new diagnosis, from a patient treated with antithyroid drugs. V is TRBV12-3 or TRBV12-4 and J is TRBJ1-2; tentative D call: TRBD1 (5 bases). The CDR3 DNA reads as TGTGCCAGTTCCCGGGACCTCCGGGGCGGCTACACCTTC. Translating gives CASSRDLRGGYTF.